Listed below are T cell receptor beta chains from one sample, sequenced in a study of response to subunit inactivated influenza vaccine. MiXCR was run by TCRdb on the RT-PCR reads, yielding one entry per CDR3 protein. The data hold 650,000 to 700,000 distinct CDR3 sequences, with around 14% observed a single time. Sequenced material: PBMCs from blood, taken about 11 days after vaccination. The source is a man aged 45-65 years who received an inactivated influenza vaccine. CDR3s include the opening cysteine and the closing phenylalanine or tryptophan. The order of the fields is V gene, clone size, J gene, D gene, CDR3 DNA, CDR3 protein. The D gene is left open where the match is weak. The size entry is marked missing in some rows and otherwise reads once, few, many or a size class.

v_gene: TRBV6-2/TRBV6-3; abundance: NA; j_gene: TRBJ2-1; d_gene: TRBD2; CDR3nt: TGTGCCAGCAGTTACTTGAGCGGGAGACTCAATGAGCAGTTCTTC; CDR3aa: CASSYLSGRLNEQFF
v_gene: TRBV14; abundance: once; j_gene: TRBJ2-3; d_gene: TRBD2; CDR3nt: TGTGCCAGCAGCCCCGCTCGCGGGGGGGCCTTAGATACGCAGTATTTT; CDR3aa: CASSPARGGALDTQYF
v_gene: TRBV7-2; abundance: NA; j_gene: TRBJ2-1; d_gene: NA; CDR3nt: TGTGCCAGCAGCTTAAGGACAGGGAGGGATGAGCAGTTCTTC; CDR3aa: CASSLRTGRDEQFF
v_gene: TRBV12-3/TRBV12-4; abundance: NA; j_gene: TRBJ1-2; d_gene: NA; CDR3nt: TGTGCCAGCAGTTTAGACAGGTTATTGTATGGCTACACCTTC; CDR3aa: CASSLDRLLYGYTF
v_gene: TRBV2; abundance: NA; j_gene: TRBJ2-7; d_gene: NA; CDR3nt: TGTGCCAGCAGTCGCGACTTGGCGGTGACCTACGAGCAGTACTTC; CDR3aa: CASSRDLAVTYEQYF
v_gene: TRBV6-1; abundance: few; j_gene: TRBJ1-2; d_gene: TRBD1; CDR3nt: TGTGCCAGCAGGGCACTAGCAGGGACAGGGCTTGATGGAGGCTACACCTTC; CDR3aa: CASRALAGTGLDGGYTF
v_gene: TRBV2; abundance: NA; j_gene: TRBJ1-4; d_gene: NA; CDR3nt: TGTGCCAGCAGTGAATCAGCTTCAACTAATGAAAAACTGTTTTTT; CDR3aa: CASSESASTNEKLFF
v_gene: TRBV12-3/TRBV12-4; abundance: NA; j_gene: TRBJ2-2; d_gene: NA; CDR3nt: TGTGCCAGCAGTCTCATGTGGGGGAGAGGAACCGGGGAGCTGTTTTTT; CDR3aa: CASSLMWGRGTGELFF
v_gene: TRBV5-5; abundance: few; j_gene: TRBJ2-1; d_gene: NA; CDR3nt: TGTGCCAGCAGCTTGGTTATTTTTAAGAACAATGAGCAGTTCTTC; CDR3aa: CASSLVIFKNNEQFF
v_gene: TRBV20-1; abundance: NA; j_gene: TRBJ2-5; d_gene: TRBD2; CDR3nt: TGCAGTGCTAGAGATCTACCCGGGAGGGCCGAGACCCAGTACTTC; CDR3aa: CSARDLPGRAETQYF
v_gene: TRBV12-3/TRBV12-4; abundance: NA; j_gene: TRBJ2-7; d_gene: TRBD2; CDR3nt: TGTGCCAGCAGTTTAGCCCCGGGAGGAAACGAGCAGTACTTC; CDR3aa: CASSLAPGGNEQYF
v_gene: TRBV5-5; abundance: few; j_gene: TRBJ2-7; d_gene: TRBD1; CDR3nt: TGTGCCAGCAGCTTGCGGACAGGGGCGCGGGAGCAGTACTTC; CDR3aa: CASSLRTGAREQYF
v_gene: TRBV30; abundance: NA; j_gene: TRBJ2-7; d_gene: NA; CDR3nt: TGTGCCCTTCGCAAGCGGGCCTTCTACGAGCAGTACTTC; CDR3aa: CALRKRAFYEQYF
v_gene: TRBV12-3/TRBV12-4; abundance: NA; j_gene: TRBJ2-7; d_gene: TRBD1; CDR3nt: TGTGCCAGCAGTTCCCCGGGACAGGGGGCCCTGGAGCAGTACTTC; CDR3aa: CASSSPGQGALEQYF
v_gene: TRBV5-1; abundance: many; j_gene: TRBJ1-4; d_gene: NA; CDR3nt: TGCGCCAGCAGCCGTGACGGAGCAACTAATGAAAAACTGTTTTTT; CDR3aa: CASSRDGATNEKLFF
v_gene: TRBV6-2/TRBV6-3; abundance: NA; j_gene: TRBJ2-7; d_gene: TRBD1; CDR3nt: TGTGCCAGCAGGGATACAGGGGGCCGCGAGCAGTACTTC; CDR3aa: CASRDTGGREQYF
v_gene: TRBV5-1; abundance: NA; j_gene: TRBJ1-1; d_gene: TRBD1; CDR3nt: TGCGCCAGCAGCCGGCAGGGGGCCGAAGCTTTCTTT; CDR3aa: CASSRQGAEAFF
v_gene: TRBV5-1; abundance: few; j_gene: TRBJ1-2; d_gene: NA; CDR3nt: TGCGCCAGCAGCTTGGAGGGCCGCATGGATGGCTACACCTTC; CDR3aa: CASSLEGRMDGYTF
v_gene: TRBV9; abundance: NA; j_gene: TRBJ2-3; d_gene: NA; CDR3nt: TGTGCCAGCAGCGTTATGGACCCTAGCACAGATACGCAGTATTTT; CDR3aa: CASSVMDPSTDTQYF
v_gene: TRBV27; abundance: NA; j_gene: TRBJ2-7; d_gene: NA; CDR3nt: TGTGCCAGCAGTTTATCTGCAGGGGAGACCTACGAGCAGTACTTC; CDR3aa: CASSLSAGETYEQYF
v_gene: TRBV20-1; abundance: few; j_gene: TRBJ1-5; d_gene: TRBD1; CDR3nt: TGCAGTGCTCGACAGGGCTGGGGCAATCAGCCCCAGCATTTT; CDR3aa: CSARQGWGNQPQHF
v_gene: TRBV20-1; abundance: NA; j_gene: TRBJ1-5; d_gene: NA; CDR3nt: TGCAGTGCTAGTGGGCAACCCCATCAGCCCCAGCATTTT; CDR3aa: CSASGQPHQPQHF
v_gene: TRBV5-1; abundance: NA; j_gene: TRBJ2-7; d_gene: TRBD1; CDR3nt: TGCGCCAGCAGCTTGGGGACAGGGGGCATTAAGCAGTACTTC; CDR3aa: CASSLGTGGIKQYF
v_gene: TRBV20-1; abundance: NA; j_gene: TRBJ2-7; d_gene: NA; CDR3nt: TGCAGTGCAAAGACAGAAACCTACGAGCAGTACTTC; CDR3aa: CSAKTETYEQYF
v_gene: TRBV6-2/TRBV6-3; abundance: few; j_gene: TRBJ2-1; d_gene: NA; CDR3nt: TGTGCCAGCAGTTACCCCGGGACCGACAATGAGCAGTTCTTC; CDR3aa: CASSYPGTDNEQFF
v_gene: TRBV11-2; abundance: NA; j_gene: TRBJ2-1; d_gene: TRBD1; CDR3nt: TGTGCCAGCAGCCACAGGGGGTATGAGCAGTTCTTC; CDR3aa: CASSHRGYEQFF
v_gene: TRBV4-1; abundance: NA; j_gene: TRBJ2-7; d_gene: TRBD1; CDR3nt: TGCGCCAGCAGCCGAGATCCCGGGACAGGGAACGAGCAGTACTTC; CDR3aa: CASSRDPGTGNEQYF
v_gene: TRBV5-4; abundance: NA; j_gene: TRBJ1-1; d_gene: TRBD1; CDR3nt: TGTGCCAGCAGCTTGGCCCCGGACAGGGTGGACACTGAAGCTTTCTTT; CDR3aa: CASSLAPDRVDTEAFF
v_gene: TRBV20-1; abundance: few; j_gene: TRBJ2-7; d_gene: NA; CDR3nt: TGCAGTGCTAGAGGCCAAGGCAGGGACACGTTTAACGAGCAGTACTTC; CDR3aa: CSARGQGRDTFNEQYF